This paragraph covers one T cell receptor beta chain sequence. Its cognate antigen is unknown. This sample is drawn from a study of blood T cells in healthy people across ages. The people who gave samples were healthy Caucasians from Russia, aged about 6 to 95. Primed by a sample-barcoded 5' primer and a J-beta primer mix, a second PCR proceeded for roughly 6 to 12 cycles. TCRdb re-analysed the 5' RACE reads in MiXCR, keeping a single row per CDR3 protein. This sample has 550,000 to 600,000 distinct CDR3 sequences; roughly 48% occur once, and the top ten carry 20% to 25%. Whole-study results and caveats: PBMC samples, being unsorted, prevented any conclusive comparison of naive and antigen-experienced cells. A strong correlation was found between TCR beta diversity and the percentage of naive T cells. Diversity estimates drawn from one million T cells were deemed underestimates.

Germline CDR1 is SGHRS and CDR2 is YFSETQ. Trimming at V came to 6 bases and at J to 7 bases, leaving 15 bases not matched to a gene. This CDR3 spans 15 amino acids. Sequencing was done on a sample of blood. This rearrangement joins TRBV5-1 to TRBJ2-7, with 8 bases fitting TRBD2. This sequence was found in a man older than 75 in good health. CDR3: CASIPTSGIYNEQYF. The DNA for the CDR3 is TGCGCCAGCATTCCAACTAGCGGAATCTACAATGAGCAGTACTTC.